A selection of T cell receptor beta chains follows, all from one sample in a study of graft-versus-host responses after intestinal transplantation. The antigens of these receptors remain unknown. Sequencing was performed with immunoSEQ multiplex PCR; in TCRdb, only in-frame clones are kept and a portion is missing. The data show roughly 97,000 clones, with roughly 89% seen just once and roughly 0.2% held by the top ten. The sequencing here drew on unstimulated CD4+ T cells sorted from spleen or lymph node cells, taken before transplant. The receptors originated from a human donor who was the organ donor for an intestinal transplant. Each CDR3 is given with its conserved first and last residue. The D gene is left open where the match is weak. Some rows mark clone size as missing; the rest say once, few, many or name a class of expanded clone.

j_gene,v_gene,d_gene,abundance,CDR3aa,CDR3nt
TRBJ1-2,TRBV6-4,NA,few,CASSPIPGQGPNYGYTF,TGTGCCAGCAGCCCAATCCCAGGACAAGGCCCCAACTATGGCTACACCTTC
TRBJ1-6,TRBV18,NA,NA,CASSGEGNSPLHF,TGTGCCAGCTCCGGGGAGGGTAATTCACCCCTCCACTTT
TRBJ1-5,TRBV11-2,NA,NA,CASSFQSNQPQHF,TGTGCCAGCAGCTTTCAGAGCAATCAGCCCCAGCATTTT
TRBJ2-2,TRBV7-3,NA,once,CASSSYTGELFF,TGTGCCAGCAGCTCTTACACCGGGGAGCTGTTTTTT
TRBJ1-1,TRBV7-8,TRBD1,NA,CASSSDRGQRGGRDTEAFF,TGTGCCAGCAGCTCTGACAGGGGGCAAAGAGGGGGTAGGGACACTGAAGCTTTCTTT
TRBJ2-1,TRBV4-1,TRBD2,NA,CASSQKEGGLAEYNEQFF,TGCGCCAGCAGCCAGAAAGAGGGCGGCCTAGCGGAGTACAATGAGCAGTTCTTC
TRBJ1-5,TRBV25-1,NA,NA,CASSGLGGRQPQHF,TGTGCCAGCAGTGGGTTGGGGGGGCGGCAGCCCCAGCATTTT
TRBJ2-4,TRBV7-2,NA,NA,CASSLGPGGLAKNIQYF,TGTGCCAGCAGCTTAGGCCCTGGCGGGCTAGCCAAAAACATTCAGTACTTC
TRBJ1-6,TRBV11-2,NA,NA,CASSLGPSPPLHF,TGTGCCAGCAGCTTAGGGCCTTCACCACCCCTCCACTTT
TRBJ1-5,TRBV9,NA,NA,CASSLRGDNQPQHF,TGTGCCAGCAGCCTCCGCGGGGACAATCAGCCCCAGCATTTT
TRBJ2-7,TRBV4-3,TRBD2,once,CASSRLWGGTYEQYF,TGCGCCAGCAGCCGGCTGTGGGGGGGGACCTACGAGCAGTACTTC
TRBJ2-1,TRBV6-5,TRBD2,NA,CASRSDRGGLYEQFF,TGTGCCAGCAGATCTGATCGGGGGGGCCTTTATGAGCAGTTCTTC
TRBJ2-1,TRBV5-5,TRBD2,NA,CASGTSGIATYNEQFF,TGTGCCAGTGGGACTAGCGGGATTGCTACATACAATGAGCAGTTCTTC
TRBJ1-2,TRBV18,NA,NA,CASQPLEQLGGYTF,TGTGCCAGCCAACCACTTGAACAGCTCGGAGGCTACACCTTC
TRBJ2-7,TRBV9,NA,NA,CASSVADSSYEQYF,TGTGCCAGCAGCGTAGCCGACAGCTCCTACGAGCAGTACTTC
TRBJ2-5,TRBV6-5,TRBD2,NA,CASSSPGRGRETQYF,TGTGCCAGCAGTTCCCCAGGGAGGGGCCGGGAGACCCAGTACTTC
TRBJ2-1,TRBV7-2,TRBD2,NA,CASSFIGDLAGGNEQFF,TGTGCCAGCAGCTTTATAGGGGACTTAGCGGGGGGCAATGAGCAGTTCTTC
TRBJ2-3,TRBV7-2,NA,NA,CASSDGGLDTQYF,TGTGCCAGCAGCGACGGGGGACTGGATACGCAGTATTTT
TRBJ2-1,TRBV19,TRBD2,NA,CASSRILAGGSDEQFF,TGTGCCAGTAGCCGGATACTAGCGGGGGGGTCTGATGAGCAGTTCTTC
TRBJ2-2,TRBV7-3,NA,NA,CASSFEANTGELFF,TGTGCCAGCAGCTTTGAGGCGAACACCGGGGAGCTGTTTTTT
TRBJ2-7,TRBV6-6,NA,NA,CASSPPRVTHSYEQYF,TGTGCCAGCAGTCCCCCCAGGGTCACGCACTCCTACGAGCAGTACTTC
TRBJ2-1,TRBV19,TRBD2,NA,CASSPGLAVINEQFF,TGTGCCAGTAGTCCGGGACTAGCGGTAATCAATGAGCAGTTCTTC
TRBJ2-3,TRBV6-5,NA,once,CASSQRADTQYF,TGTGCCAGCAGTCAGAGGGCAGATACGCAGTATTTT
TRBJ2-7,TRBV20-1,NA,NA,CSAGQSYEQYF,TGCAGTGCAGGACAGAGCTACGAGCAGTACTTC
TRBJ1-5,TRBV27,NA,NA,CASSFSAGNQPQHF,TGTGCCAGCAGTTTCTCGGCGGGCAATCAGCCCCAGCATTTT
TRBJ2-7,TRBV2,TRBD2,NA,CASSEPGGPYEQYF,TGTGCCAGCAGTGAACCGGGGGGGCCCTACGAGCAGTACTTC
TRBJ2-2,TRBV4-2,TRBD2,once,CASSRDLAGGPQGGRFF,TGTGCCAGCAGCCGAGACCTAGCGGGAGGTCCCCAGGGTGGTCGGTTTTTT
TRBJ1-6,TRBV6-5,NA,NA,CASSGDTLRSSPLHF,TGTGCCAGCAGTGGGGACACCCTCCGGAGTTCACCCCTCCACTTT
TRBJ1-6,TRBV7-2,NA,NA,CASSLGPQNSPLHF,TGTGCCAGCAGCTTAGGCCCGCAGAATTCACCCCTCCACTTT
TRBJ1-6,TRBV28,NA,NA,CASSLRGSYNSPLHF,TGTGCCAGCAGTTTAAGGGGGTCCTATAATTCACCCCTCCACTTT
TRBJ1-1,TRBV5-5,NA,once,CASSLRPTQGSDTEAFF,TGTGCCAGCAGCTTGCGGCCGACCCAAGGGAGTGACACTGAAGCTTTCTTT
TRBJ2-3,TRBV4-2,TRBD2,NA,CASSQGGLGSTDTQYF,TGTGCCAGCAGCCAAGGCGGACTAGGATCCACAGATACGCAGTATTTT
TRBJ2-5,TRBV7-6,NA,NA,CASSLGTGEETQYF,TGTGCCAGCAGCTTAGGAACAGGAGAAGAGACCCAGTACTTC
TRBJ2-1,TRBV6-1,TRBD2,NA,CASRDRLAGNEQFF,TGTGCCAGCAGAGACCGCCTAGCGGGGAATGAGCAGTTCTTC
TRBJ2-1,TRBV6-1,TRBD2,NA,CASSASGGYNEQFF,TGTGCCAGCAGTGCGAGCGGGGGGTACAATGAGCAGTTCTTC
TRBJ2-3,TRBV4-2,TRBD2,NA,CASSQTSGGDTQYF,TGTGCCAGCAGCCAGACTAGCGGGGGAGATACGCAGTATTTT
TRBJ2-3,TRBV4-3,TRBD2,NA,CASSQDQHRIAGGTDTQYF,TGCGCCAGCAGCCAAGATCAACATAGGATAGCGGGGGGCACAGATACGCAGTATTTT
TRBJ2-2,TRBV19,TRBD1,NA,CASSPRDRGRTGELFF,TGTGCCAGTAGTCCCCGGGACAGGGGCCGGACCGGGGAGCTGTTTTTT
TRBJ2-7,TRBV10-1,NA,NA,CASSESNWVCRQAYEQYF,TGCGCCAGCAGTGAGTCGAATTGGGTTTGCCGCCAGGCCTACGAGCAGTACTTC
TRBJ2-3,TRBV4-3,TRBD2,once,CASSQDLKERGSTDTQYF,TGCGCCAGCAGCCAAGACTTGAAGGAGCGGGGGAGCACAGATACGCAGTATTTT
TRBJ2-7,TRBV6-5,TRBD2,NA,CASSYAFGGATYEQYF,TGTGCCAGCAGTTACGCTTTCGGGGGGGCAACCTACGAGCAGTACTTC
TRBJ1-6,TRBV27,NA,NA,CASTLQAPKQGWDSPLHF,TGTGCCAGCACCCTCCAAGCCCCAAAACAGGGATGGGATTCACCCCTCCACTTT
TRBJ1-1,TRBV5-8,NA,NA,CASSWRPASISATEAFF,TGTGCCAGCAGCTGGAGGCCGGCCTCAATCTCAGCCACTGAAGCTTTCTTT
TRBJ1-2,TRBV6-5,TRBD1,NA,CASSYLGDSYREGYTF,TGTGCCAGCAGTTACTTGGGGGACAGCTACAGGGAGGGCTACACCTTC
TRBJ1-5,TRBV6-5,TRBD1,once,CATQGGSNQPQHF,TGTGCCACACAGGGGGGATCCAATCAGCCCCAGCATTTT
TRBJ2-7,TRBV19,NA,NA,CASSIEGAARYEQYF,TGTGCCAGTAGTATAGAGGGGGCTGCCCGCTACGAGCAGTACTTC
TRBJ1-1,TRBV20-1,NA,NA,CSAPLRTEAFF,TGCAGTGCGCCCCTGAGGACTGAAGCTTTCTTT
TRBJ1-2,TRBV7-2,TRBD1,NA,CASSLAVQGNYGYTF,TGTGCCAGCAGCTTAGCAGTACAGGGGAACTATGGCTACACCTTC
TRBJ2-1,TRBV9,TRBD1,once,CASNYKGGPYNEQFF,TGTGCCAGCAACTATAAAGGGGGCCCCTACAATGAGCAGTTCTTC
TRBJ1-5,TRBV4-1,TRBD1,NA,CASSQATGVRNQPQHF,TGCGCCAGCAGCCAAGCCACAGGGGTCCGCAATCAGCCCCAGCATTTT
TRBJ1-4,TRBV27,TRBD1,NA,CASSLYPGQINEKLFF,TGTGCCAGCAGTTTATACCCGGGACAGATTAATGAAAAACTGTTTTTT
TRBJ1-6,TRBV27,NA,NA,CASSFFGGGSSYNSPLHF,TGTGCCAGCAGTTTCTTTGGGGGAGGGAGCTCCTATAATTCACCCCTCCACTTT
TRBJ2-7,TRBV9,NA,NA,CASSVKGVPYEQYF,TGTGCCAGCAGCGTAAAAGGGGTTCCCTACGAGCAGTACTTC
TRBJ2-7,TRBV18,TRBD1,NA,CASSPAGGSYEQYF,TGTGCCAGCTCACCGGCAGGGGGCTCCTACGAGCAGTACTTC
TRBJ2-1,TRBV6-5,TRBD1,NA,CASSYFGQGNEQFF,TGTGCCAGCAGTTATTTCGGACAGGGCAATGAGCAGTTCTTC